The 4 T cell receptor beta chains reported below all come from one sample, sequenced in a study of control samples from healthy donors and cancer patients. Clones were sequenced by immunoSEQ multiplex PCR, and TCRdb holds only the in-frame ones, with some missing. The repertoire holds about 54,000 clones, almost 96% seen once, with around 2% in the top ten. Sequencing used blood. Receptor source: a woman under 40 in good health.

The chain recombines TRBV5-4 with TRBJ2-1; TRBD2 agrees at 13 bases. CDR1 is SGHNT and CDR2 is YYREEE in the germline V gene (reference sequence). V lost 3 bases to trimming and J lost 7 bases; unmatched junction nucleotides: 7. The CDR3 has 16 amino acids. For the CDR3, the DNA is TGTGCCAGCAGCTACTCCGGGACTAGCGGGATGAATGAGCAGTTCTTC. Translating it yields CASSYSGTSGMNEQFF.

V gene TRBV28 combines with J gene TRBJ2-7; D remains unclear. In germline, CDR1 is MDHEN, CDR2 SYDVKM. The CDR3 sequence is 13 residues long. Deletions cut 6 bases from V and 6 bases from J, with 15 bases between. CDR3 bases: TGTGCCAGCAGCCCACCTCAGACGGCCGAGCAGTACTTC. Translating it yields CASSPPQTAEQYF.

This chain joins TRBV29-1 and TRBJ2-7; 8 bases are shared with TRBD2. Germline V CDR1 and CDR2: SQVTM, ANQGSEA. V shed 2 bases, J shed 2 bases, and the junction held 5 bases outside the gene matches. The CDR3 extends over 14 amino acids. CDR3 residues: CSVEYSGTPYEQYF. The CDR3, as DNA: TGCAGCGTTGAATATAGCGGGACACCCTACGAGCAGTACTTC.

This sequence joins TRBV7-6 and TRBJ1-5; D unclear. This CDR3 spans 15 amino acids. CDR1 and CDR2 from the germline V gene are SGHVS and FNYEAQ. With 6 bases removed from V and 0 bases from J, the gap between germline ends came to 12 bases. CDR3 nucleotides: TGTGCCAGCAGTCCCTCAGGTTATAGCAATCAGCCCCAGCATTTT. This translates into CASSPSGYSNQPQHF. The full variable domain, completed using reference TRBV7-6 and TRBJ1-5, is GAGVSQSPRYKVTKRGQDVALRCDPISGHVSLYWYRQALGQGPEFLTYFNYEAQQDKSGLPNDRFSAERPEGSISTLTIQRTEQRDSAMYRCASSPSGYSNQPQHFGDGTRLSIL.